This TCR beta chain is drawn from a study of vaccination and CD4 T cells after COVID-19. About the study: The makeup of the convalescents was six males and four females, two of them Hispanic.

A remark on this clonotype: The antigen remains undetermined.

Researchers used the Oncomine TCR Beta short-read assay to sequence DNA from cultured CD4+ T cells. TCRdb passed the PCR reads through MiXCR, listing each CDR3 protein once. The table includes 25,000 or so distinct CDR3 sequences, roughly 45% detected once. Treatment reported: approximately 10-day PBMC culture with coronavirus spike peptide pools or control peptides (ViraFEST assay). First, ViraFEST expanded antigen-specific T cells with peptide pools, and next it sequenced the TCRs. The CDR3 has 14 amino acids. CDR1 SNHLY and CDR2 FYNNEI come from the germline V gene. V lost 4 bases to trimming and J lost 4 bases, with 12 bases between them.

The sequence derives from a human donor who had recovered from COVID-19. The V gene is TRBV2, the J gene TRBJ2-3; no definite D call. The sequenced material came from CD4+ T cells from blood, cultured in vitro. This CDR3 is CASSGSSRSDTQYF. Here the CDR3 DNA reads TGTGCCAGCAGTGGATCTAGTAGATCAGATACGCAGTATTTT.